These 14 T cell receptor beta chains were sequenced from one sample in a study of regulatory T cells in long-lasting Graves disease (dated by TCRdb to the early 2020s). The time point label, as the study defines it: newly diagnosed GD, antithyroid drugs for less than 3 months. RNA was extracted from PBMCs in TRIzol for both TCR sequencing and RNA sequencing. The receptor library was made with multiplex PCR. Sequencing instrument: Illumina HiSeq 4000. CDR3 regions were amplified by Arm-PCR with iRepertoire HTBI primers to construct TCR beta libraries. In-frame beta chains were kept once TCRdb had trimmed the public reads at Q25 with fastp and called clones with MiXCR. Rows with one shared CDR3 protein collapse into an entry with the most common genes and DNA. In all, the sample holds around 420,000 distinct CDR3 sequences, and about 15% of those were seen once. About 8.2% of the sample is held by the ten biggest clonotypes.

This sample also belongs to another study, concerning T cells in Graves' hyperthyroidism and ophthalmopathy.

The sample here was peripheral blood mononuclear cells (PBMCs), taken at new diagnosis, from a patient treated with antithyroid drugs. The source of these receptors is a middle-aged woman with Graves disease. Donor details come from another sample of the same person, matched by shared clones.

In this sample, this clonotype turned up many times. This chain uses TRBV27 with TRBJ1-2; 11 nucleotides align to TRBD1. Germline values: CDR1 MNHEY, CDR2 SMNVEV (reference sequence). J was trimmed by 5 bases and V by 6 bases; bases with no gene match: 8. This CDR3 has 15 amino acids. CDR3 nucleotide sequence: TGTGCCAGCAGGGAACGGACAGGGGGCTGGTATGGCTACACCTTC. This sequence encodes CASRERTGGWYGYTF.

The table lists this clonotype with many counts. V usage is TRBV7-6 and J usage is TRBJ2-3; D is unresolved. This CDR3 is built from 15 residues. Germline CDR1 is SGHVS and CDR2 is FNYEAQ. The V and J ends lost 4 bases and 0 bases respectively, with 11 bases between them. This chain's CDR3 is CASSSRTTSTDTQYF. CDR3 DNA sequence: TGTGCCAGCAGCTCCAGGACCACTAGCACAGATACGCAGTATTTT. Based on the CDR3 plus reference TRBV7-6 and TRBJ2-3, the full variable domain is GAGVSQSPRYKVTKRGQDVALRCDPISGHVSLYWYRQALGQGPEFLTYFNYEAQQDKSGLPNDRFSAERPEGSISTLTIQRTEQRDSAMYRCASSSRTTSTDTQYFGPGTRLTVL.

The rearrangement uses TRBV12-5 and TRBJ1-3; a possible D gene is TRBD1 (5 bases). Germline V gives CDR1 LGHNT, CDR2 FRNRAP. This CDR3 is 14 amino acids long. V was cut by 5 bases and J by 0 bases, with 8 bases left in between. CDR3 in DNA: TGTGCTAGTGGTCAGACAGTCTCTGGAAACACCATATATTTT. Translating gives CASGQTVSGNTIYF. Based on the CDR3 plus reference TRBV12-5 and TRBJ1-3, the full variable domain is DARVTQTPRHKVTEMGQEVTMRCQPILGHNTVFWYRQTMMQGLELLAYFRNRAPLDDSGMPKDRFSAEMPDATLATLKIQPSEPRDSAVYFCASGQTVSGNTIYFGEGSWLTVV.

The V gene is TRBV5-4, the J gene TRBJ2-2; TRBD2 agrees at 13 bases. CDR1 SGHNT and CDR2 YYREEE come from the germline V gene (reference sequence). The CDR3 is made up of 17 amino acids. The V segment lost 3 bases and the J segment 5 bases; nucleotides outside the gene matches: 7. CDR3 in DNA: TGTGCCAGCAGCTCCGGGACTAGCGGGACCGGGACCGGGGAGCTGTTTTTT. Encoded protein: CASSSGTSGTGTGELFF. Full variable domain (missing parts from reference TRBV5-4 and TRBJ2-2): ETGVTQSPTHLIKTRGQQVTLRCSSQSGHNTVSWYQQALGQGPQFIFQYYREEENGRGNFPPRFSGLQFPNYSSELNVNALELDDSALYLCASSSGTSGTGTGELFFGEGSRLTVL.

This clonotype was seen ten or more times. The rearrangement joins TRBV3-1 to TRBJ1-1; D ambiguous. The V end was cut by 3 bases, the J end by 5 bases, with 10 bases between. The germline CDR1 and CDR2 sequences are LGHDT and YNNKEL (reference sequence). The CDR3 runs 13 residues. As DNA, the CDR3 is TGTGCCAGCAGCCAGGGTTGGAGGACTGAAGCTTTCTTT. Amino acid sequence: CASSQGWRTEAFF.

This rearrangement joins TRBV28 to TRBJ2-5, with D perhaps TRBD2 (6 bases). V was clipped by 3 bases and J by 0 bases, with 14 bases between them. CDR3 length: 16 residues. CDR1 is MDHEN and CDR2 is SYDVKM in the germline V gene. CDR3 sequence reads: CASSLEGVLYQETQYF. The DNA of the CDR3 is TGTGCCAGCAGTTTGGAGGGAGTCCTGTACCAAGAGACCCAGTACTTC.

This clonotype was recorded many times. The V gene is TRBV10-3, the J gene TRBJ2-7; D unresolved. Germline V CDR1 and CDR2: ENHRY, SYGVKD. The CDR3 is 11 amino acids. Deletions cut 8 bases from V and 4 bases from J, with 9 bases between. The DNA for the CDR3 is TGTGCCATCTCCCCGGGTTACGAGCAGTACTTC. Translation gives CAISPGYEQYF.

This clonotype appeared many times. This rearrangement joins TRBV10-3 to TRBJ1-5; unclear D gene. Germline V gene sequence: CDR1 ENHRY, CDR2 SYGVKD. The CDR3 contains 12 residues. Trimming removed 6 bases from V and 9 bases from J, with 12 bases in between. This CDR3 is CAIRFDGGPQHF. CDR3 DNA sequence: TGTGCCATCAGATTCGACGGTGGGCCCCAGCATTTT.

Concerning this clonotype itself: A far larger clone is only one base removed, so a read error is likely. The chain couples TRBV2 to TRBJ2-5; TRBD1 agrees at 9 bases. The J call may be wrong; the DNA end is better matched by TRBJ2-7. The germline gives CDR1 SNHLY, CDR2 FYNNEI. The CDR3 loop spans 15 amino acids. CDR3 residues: CASSGAGQGSYEQYF. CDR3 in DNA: TGTGCCAGCAGTGGAGCAGGACAGGGGTCCTACGAGCAGTACTTC.

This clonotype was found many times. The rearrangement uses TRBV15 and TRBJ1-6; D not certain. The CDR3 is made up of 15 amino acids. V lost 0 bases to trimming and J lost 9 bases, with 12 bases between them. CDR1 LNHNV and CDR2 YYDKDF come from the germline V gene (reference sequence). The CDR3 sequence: CATSRDKRPPSPLHF. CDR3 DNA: TGTGCCACCAGCAGAGATAAGCGGCCCCCTTCACCCCTCCACTTT.

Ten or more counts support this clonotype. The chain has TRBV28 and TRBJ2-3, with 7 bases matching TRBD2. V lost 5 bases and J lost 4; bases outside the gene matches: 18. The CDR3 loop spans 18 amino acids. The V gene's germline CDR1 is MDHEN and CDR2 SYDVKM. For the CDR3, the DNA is TGTGCCAGCAGTGGAGAGGGGAGCGGGATTCGGAGGGCAGATACGCAGTATTTT. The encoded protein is CASSGEGSGIRRADTQYF.

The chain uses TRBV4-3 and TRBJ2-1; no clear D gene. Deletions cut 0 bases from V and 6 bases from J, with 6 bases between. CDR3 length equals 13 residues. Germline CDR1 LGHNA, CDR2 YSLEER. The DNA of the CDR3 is TGCGCCAGCAGCCAAGATTTCGGCAATGAGCAGTTCTTC. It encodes CASSQDFGNEQFF.

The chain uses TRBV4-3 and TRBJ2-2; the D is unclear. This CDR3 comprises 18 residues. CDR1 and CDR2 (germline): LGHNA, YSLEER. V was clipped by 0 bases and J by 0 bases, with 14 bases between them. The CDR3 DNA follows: TGCGCCAGCAGCCAAGATTTCGTCGGTAGCCCGAACACCGGGGAGCTGTTTTTT. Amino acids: CASSQDFVGSPNTGELFF.

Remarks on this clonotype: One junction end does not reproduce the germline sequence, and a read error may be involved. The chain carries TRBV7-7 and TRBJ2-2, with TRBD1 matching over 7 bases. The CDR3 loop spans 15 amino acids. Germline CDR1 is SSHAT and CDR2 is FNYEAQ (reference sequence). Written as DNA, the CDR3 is TGTGCTAGCAGCTTAAGAAGGGGGCCAGCCGGGGAGCTGTTTTTT. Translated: CASSLRRGPAGELFF.